This record concerns one TCR beta chain sequence. The sample comes from a study of blood T cell repertoires in COVID-19. Only in-frame clones appear in the TCRdb table, and some are missing; sequencing was by immunoSEQ multiplex PCR. The profile shows roughly 190,000 clones, 86% of them singletons. Trimming removed 5 bases from V and 0 bases from J, with 14 bases in between. The CDR3 has 15 residues. The V gene's germline CDR1 is SNHLY and CDR2 FYNNEI. The sequence derives from a man aged 65-85 years with acute or convalescent COVID-19. The specimen sequenced was peripheral blood. The genes are TRBV2 and TRBJ2-7, with a possible D match to TRBD1 (6 bases). The CDR3 reads CASSTGQTTSYEQYF. As DNA, the CDR3 is TGTGCCAGCAGTACCGGACAGACTACCTCCTACGAGCAGTACTTC.